This T cell receptor (beta chain) is from a study of T cell repertoires in cytomegalovirus infection. At the level of the study: Evidence of both CMV infection and a matching HLA type came from public TCR beta signatures.

With regard to this clonotype: What it binds is not known.

The germline V gene encodes CDR1 MNHEY and CDR2 SMNVEV (reference sequence). Trimming removed 2 bases from V and 1 base from J, with 11 bases in between. The CDR3 contains 15 residues. Each CDR3 protein is one row after TCRdb ran MiXCR on the reads. The sample carries about 920,000 distinct CDR3 sequences, about 33% recorded once. The sequenced sample was cultured CD8+ T cells from PBMCs, obtained from culture after CMV antigen stimulation. This TCR was sampled from a human donor in good health (CMV status not recorded). Some clones in this sample may be carry-over from other donors' samples. The rearrangement joins TRBV27 to TRBJ2-5; either TRBD1 or TRBD2 may fit D (5 bases each). CDR3 nucleotide sequence: TGTGCCAGCAGTTTAGGGACCCGCGCCCAAGAGACCCAGTACTTC. Translated: CASSLGTRAQETQYF.